This T cell receptor beta chain was found in a study of metastatic and nonmetastatic thyroid tumors. Thyroid surgery had not been preceded by any treatment in any patient. TCRdb reanalyzed the PCR reads with MiXCR. The table has under 35,000 clones, around a quarter seen once. CDR3 size: 14 residues. Germline V CDR1 and CDR2: GTSNPN, SVGIG (reference sequence). Deletions cut 0 bases from V and 2 bases from J, with 9 bases between. The sequenced material came from blood. This TCR came from a female donor with papillary thyroid cancer or a benign thyroid nodule (not recorded which). Some clones in this sample may be carry-over from other donors' samples. The chain employs TRBV30 and TRBJ2-3, with D unresolved. CDR3 in DNA: TGTGCCTGGAGTGTACAAATTCTCACAGATACGCAGTATTTT. Its protein product is CAWSVQILTDTQYF.